Included here is one T cell receptor beta chain sequence, with context. This clone has a handful of counts. Its binding antigen is unknown. No much larger clone exists at a distance of one base, and base qualities are not known. TCRbeta CDR3 regions were amplified from genomic DNA using the immunoSEQ Assay, a bias-controlled multiplex PCR. The authors' pipeline ran thus. Nucleated cell counts per sample were estimated from amplification of reference gene primers within the assay. To quantify the absolute abundance of each unique TCRbeta CDR3 rearrangement, sequence reads were collapsed and filtered. For each sample, productive Simpson clonality was calculated by taking the square root of Simpson's diversity index across productive rearrangements. TCRdb re-hosts the immuneACCESS table, in-frame sequences only. Its copies lack some clones; in the studies checked, an unresolved V gene accounts for under half of them, and the cause for the rest is not known. V, J and clone size derive from that table, while D and trimming were established from the DNA sequence. The table for this sample lists some 170,000 clones; more than 75% of them were counted only once. The top ten constitute approximately 8.6% of the sample.

The data were obtained in a study of blood T cell repertoires in COVID-19 (dated by TCRdb to about 2020). For the wider study: The collaborator samples originated in the United States, Italy and Spain and spanned the acute and convalescent phases of COVID-19. Where available, HLA class I and class II types were obtained from metadata supplied by the sample provider rather than from assay-based typing. Nearly every sample came with metadata listing a de-identified subject ID, COVID-19 status, age in years and sex. The repertoires were released in a freely available public database intended as a resource for research on the immune response to SARS-CoV-2. The material from the prospective study consisted of cDNA or gDNA derived from T cells, B-cell-depleted T cells, or PBMCs. The samples were drawn from the first 160 participants of the ongoing ImmuneRACE study and from 1,254 subjects provided by 6 global collaborators. The dataset comprised deeply sampled blood TCRbeta repertoires from subjects exposed to, actively infected with, or recovered from COVID-19. Broad study findings and their caveats: How much clinical and demographic metadata was included differed by source and by participant, and the metadata was provided uncurated.

V loses 0 bases, J loses 0 bases, and the germline ends lie 15 bases apart. From the germline V gene (reference sequence), CDR1 is SGHNT and CDR2 is YYREEE. From the cysteine up to the phenylalanine, the CDR3 has a length of 17 residues. Of all the DNA, just the CDR3 is kept, 51 bases in frame from base 1. Each collaborating institution followed its own protocols to collect whole blood in K2EDTA tubes. For TCRbeta analysis, collaborators shipped samples in one of three forms: frozen whole blood, isolated PBMCs, or DNA extracted from either of those sample types. The clonotype was recovered from a woman between 50 and 59 years old with active or convalescent COVID-19. Recombination linked TRBV5-4 to TRBJ1-2, with a weak D call of TRBD1 (5 bases match). Material for sequencing was peripheral blood. Here is the DNA: TGTGCCAGCAGCTTGGGCAGGGTGAAAACGGCTAACTATGGCTACACCTTC. Its amino acids are CASSLGRVKTANYGYTF.